This is a list of T cell receptor beta chains from one sample in a study of molecular identifiers for immune sequencing clone quantification. A single record per CDR3 protein comes from TCRdb applying MiXCR to the PCR reads. The data hold 300,000 to 400,000 distinct CDR3 sequences, with around 21% observed a single time. Sequencing was done on a sample of naive CD8+ T cells from blood, with Jurkat cell RNA spiked in. The receptors come from a human donor in good health. Some libraries in this study had Jurkat cell RNA spiked in. CDR3s include the opening cysteine and the closing phenylalanine or tryptophan. Each record gives: clone size, J gene, V gene, D gene, CDR3 DNA, CDR3 protein. D genes are given only for firm matches. Only part of the rows carry a size: once, few, many, or a class if the clone is expanded.

size: many
J: TRBJ1-1
V: TRBV2
D: NA
DNA: TGTGCCAGCAGTCTCGAAGCTTTCTTT
CDR3: CASSLEAFF

size: few
J: TRBJ2-7
V: TRBV27
D: TRBD2
DNA: TGTGCCAGCAGTTTAGCGTCGACTAGCGCTACCTACGAGCAGTACTTC
CDR3: CASSLASTSATYEQYF

size: many
J: TRBJ2-7
V: TRBV4-1
D: NA
DNA: TGCGCCAGCAGCCCCACCAACTCGAGGGAGCAGTACTTC
CDR3: CASSPTNSREQYF

size: NA
J: TRBJ1-1
V: TRBV27
D: TRBD1
DNA: TGTACCAGCAGTCCGACAGGGTACTTGAACACTGAAGCTTTCTTT
CDR3: CTSSPTGYLNTEAFF

size: many
J: TRBJ2-7
V: TRBV7-2
D: TRBD2
DNA: TGTGCCAGCAGCTACCCGGGACTAGCGGGAGTAATCGTGCAGTACTTC
CDR3: CASSYPGLAGVIVQYF

size: NA
J: TRBJ1-1
V: TRBV3-1
D: NA
DNA: TGTGCCAGCAGCCAAGCAGGGGTCACTGAAGCTTTCTTT
CDR3: CASSQAGVTEAFF

size: many
J: TRBJ1-1
V: TRBV9
D: TRBD1
DNA: TGTGCCAGCAGCAACCCCTCCACGGACAGGGGCGAAGGGAGTAACACTGAAGCTTTCTTT
CDR3: CASSNPSTDRGEGSNTEAFF

size: few
J: TRBJ2-2
V: TRBV3-1
D: NA
DNA: TGTGCCAGCAGCCGAGAAGAGATGCCCGGGGAGCTGTTTTTT
CDR3: CASSREEMPGELFF

size: many
J: TRBJ1-2
V: TRBV19
D: TRBD1
DNA: TGTGCCAGTAGTATGGGGACAGGATATGGCTACACCTTC
CDR3: CASSMGTGYGYTF

size: many
J: TRBJ1-3
V: TRBV9
D: NA
DNA: TGTGCCAGCAGCGCGGGGGACACCATATATTTT
CDR3: CASSAGDTIYF

size: NA
J: TRBJ2-7
V: TRBV11-2
D: NA
DNA: TGTGCCAGCAGCTTACGGACACCCGAGACATACGAGCAGTACTTC
CDR3: CASSLRTPETYEQYF

size: many
J: TRBJ2-3
V: TRBV6-6
D: NA
DNA: TGTGCCAGCAGTTTAGGGGGCGGGAGCCCAGGCACAGATACGCAGTATTTT
CDR3: CASSLGGGSPGTDTQYF

size: many
J: TRBJ1-5
V: TRBV6-2/TRBV6-3
D: NA
DNA: TGTGCCAGCAGTTACTCGACAGATAGCAATCAGCCCCAGCATTTT
CDR3: CASSYSTDSNQPQHF

size: many
J: TRBJ1-1
V: TRBV5-4
D: NA
DNA: TGTGCCAGCAGCTTGGATAAGAACACTGAAGCTTTCTTT
CDR3: CASSLDKNTEAFF

size: few
J: TRBJ2-7
V: TRBV19
D: TRBD1
DNA: TGTGCCAGTAGTTTCGGAGGGACAGGGACCTACGAGCAGTACTTC
CDR3: CASSFGGTGTYEQYF

size: many
J: TRBJ2-3
V: TRBV28
D: NA
DNA: TGTGCCAGCAGTTTATCGCGGGGCCGCACAGATACGCAGTATTTT
CDR3: CASSLSRGRTDTQYF

size: NA
J: TRBJ2-1
V: TRBV7-9
D: NA
DNA: TGTGCCAGTAGCTTTACTCCACAGGGAACCTACAATGAGCAGTTCTTC
CDR3: CASSFTPQGTYNEQFF

size: many
J: TRBJ1-1
V: TRBV6-5
D: NA
DNA: TGTGCCAGCAGCCGCGACAGGAGGTCCACTGAAGCTTTCTTT
CDR3: CASSRDRRSTEAFF

size: NA
J: TRBJ2-7
V: TRBV6-2/TRBV6-3
D: NA
DNA: TGTGCCAGCAGTTACGGGAACTTTTACGAGCAGTACTTC
CDR3: CASSYGNFYEQYF

size: many
J: TRBJ1-5
V: TRBV9
D: TRBD1
DNA: TGTGCCAGCAGCCTCCAGGGGGAGAAGTGGCAGCCCCAGCATTTT
CDR3: CASSLQGEKWQPQHF

size: many
J: TRBJ2-1
V: TRBV2
D: TRBD2
DNA: TGTGCCAGCATTCCGACTAGCGGCAATGAGCAGTTCTTC
CDR3: CASIPTSGNEQFF

size: many
J: TRBJ2-3
V: TRBV9
D: TRBD1
DNA: TGTGCCAGCAGCGTAGACAAGGGACAGGGATACGATACGCAGTATTTT
CDR3: CASSVDKGQGYDTQYF

size: many
J: TRBJ2-4
V: TRBV21-1
D: NA
DNA: TGTGCCAGCAGCAAAGAAGTTCGAGGTCCTAAGAAGATTCAGTACTTC
CDR3: CASSKEVRGPKKIQYF

size: few
J: TRBJ1-1
V: TRBV2
D: TRBD1
DNA: TGTGCCAGCAGATCGGGACAGCCCTTGAACACTGAAGCTTTCTTT
CDR3: CASRSGQPLNTEAFF

size: many
J: TRBJ2-1
V: TRBV6-2/TRBV6-3
D: NA
DNA: TGTGCCAGCAGTATCTGGGGGAACTACAATGAGCAGTTCTTC
CDR3: CASSIWGNYNEQFF

size: few
J: TRBJ1-5
V: TRBV27
D: NA
DNA: TGTGCCAGCAGCCCCCACCCAGGCAATCAGCCCCAGCATTTT
CDR3: CASSPHPGNQPQHF

size: many
J: TRBJ1-1
V: TRBV28
D: NA
DNA: TGTGCCAGCAGTAACTTCCAAAACACTGAAGCTTTCTTT
CDR3: CASSNFQNTEAFF

size: many
J: TRBJ1-6
V: TRBV14
D: NA
DNA: TGTGCCAGCAGCCAAGTGGACAGTCGCTATAATTCACCCCTCCACTTT
CDR3: CASSQVDSRYNSPLHF

size: many
J: TRBJ2-7
V: TRBV5-6
D: NA
DNA: TGTGCCAGCAGGCCGGGGGCAGGGCCCTACGAGCAGTACTTC
CDR3: CASRPGAGPYEQYF

size: NA
J: TRBJ2-7
V: TRBV4-3
D: NA
DNA: TGCGCCAGCAGCTACGAAAGGGGCAGAGGACCCTACGAGCAGTACTTC
CDR3: CASSYERGRGPYEQYF

size: many
J: TRBJ1-4
V: TRBV6-6
D: NA
DNA: TGTGCCAGCAAAACTAAGGATGAAAAACTGTTTTTT
CDR3: CASKTKDEKLFF

size: many
J: TRBJ2-1
V: TRBV24-1
D: TRBD1
DNA: TGTGCCACCAGTGAAGGACAGGGCGACTACAATGAGCAGTTCTTC
CDR3: CATSEGQGDYNEQFF

size: many
J: TRBJ2-5
V: TRBV6-2/TRBV6-3
D: TRBD2
DNA: TGTGCCAGCACCCCACGGACTAGCGGAGGGCAAGAGACCCAGTACTTC
CDR3: CASTPRTSGGQETQYF